One and the same sample provided the 28 T cell receptor beta chains below, sequenced in a study of PD-L1 blockade in urothelial cancer. Produced via immunoSEQ multiplex PCR; TCRdb's table is partial and in-frame only. The sample carries under 95,000 clones, 85% to 90% recorded once. The time point denotes: pretreatment peripheral blood. This sample comprised PBMCs, obtained around atezolizumab (anti-PD-L1) treatment. These receptors were obtained from a man aged 60 to 75 with urothelial cancer.

This clone was counted between two and nine times. The rearrangement uses TRBV18 and TRBJ1-5; 7 nucleotides align to TRBD1. After removal of 5 bases from V and 4 bases from J, the junction contained 20 bases not matched to a gene. The CDR3 runs 19 residues. The germline V gene encodes CDR1 KGHSH and CDR2 LQKENI. The CDR3 DNA sequence: TGTGCCAGCTCAGAACGACAGGGTCAGGGCGACATAGCGAATCAGCCCCAGCATTTT. Translating gives CASSERQGQGDIANQPQHF. The variable domain in full, with the rest retrieved from reference TRBV18 and TRBJ1-5, is NAGVMQNPRHLVRRRGQEARLRCSPMKGHSHVYWYRQLPEEGLKFMVYLQKENIIDESGMPKERFSAEFPKEGPSILRIQQVVRGDSAAYFCASSERQGQGDIANQPQHFGDGTRLSIL.

This chain links TRBV11-3 with TRBJ1-1; D remains unclear. This CDR3 region has 14 residues. CDR1 is SGHNT, CDR2 YENEEA, per germline. V was trimmed by 6 bases and J by 0 bases, leaving 11 bases between them. In nucleotides, the CDR3 is TGTGCCAGCAGGGGAACGGGGATGAACACTGAAGCTTTCTTT. Protein: CASRGTGMNTEAFF.

The rearrangement links TRBV6-6 to TRBJ2-7; tentatively, D is TRBD2 (6 bases). Trimming cost V 6 bases and J 0 bases, with 12 bases left between them. The CDR3 is 14 residues long. CDR1 and CDR2 from the germline V gene are MNHNY and SVGAGI (reference sequence). The CDR3 region has the DNA TGTGCCAGCAGGACTGCGCGGGACTCCTACGAGCAGTACTTC. Amino acids: CASRTARDSYEQYF.

V usage is TRBV6-5 and J usage is TRBJ1-1; a weak D match, TRBD1 (5 bases). The V gene's germline CDR1 is MNHEY and CDR2 SVGAGI. The CDR3 sequence is 15 residues long. Trimming took off 0 bases at V and 4 bases at J, with 12 bases between the two ends. The CDR3 protein is CASSYSRQSSTEAFF. CDR3 nucleotide sequence: TGTGCCAGCAGTTACTCGAGACAGTCCTCCACTGAAGCTTTCTTT.

This clone was counted once. The chain couples TRBV5-1 to TRBJ2-7; D perhaps matches TRBD2 (6 bases). Trimming stripped 7 bases from V and 7 bases from J, with 12 bases between. The CDR3 has 11 residues. Germline-derived CDR1 and CDR2 are SGHRS and YFSETQ. The CDR3 coding sequence is TGCGCCAGCCACGACCGGGGGGAGCAGTACTTC. Protein sequence: CASHDRGEQYF.

The chain links TRBV5-1 to TRBJ1-2; D may be TRBD1 (5 bases). The ends were cut back, 3 bases at V and 7 bases at J, with 19 bases in the middle. The CDR3 totals 15 residues. Germline lookup yields CDR1 SGHRS and CDR2 YFSETQ. For the CDR3, the DNA is TGCGCCAGCAGCTACATGGGGTCAGGGAACGGTGGCTACACCTTC. Its protein is CASSYMGSGNGGYTF.

The chain recombines TRBV11-2 with TRBJ2-1, with D tentatively TRBD1 (6 bases). The CDR3 consists of 15 residues. Trimming removed 5 bases at V and 6 bases at J, with 17 bases between. Germline V gives CDR1 SGHAT, CDR2 FQNNGV. CDR3 in DNA: TGTGCCAGCAGCCCCGGCGCAGGGGCCGCCAATGAGCAGTTCTTC. It specifies CASSPGAGAANEQFF. Full variable domain (outside the CDR3, taken from reference TRBV11-2 and TRBJ2-1): EAGVAQSPRYKIIEKRQSVAFWCNPISGHATLYWYQQILGQGPKLLIQFQNNGVVDDSQLPKDRFSAERLKGVDSTLKIQPAKLEDSAVYLCASSPGAGAANEQFFGPGTRLTVL.

The chain couples TRBV5-1 to TRBJ1-2; weak D call: TRBD1 (6 bases). The CDR3 is 15 residues long. Germline loops: CDR1 SGHRS, CDR2 YFSETQ. Trimming stripped 6 bases from V and 3 bases from J, with 18 bases between. The CDR3 DNA follows: TGCGCCAGCAACTCTCCGGACGGGGGGCACTATGGCTACACCTTC. Translated: CASNSPDGGHYGYTF. Full variable domain (outside the CDR3, taken from reference TRBV5-1 and TRBJ1-2): KAGVTQTPRYLIKTRGQQVTLSCSPISGHRSVSWYQQTPGQGLQFLFEYFSETQRNKGNFPGRFSGRQFSNSRSEMNVSTLELGDSALYLCASNSPDGGHYGYTFGSGTRLTVV.

The rearrangement joins TRBV6-6 to TRBJ1-1; the match to TRBD1 covers 8 bases. Germline CDR1 and CDR2: MNHNY and SVGAGI (reference sequence). The V gene end was trimmed by 6 bases and the J gene end by 6 bases; junction bases not matched to a gene: 12. This CDR3 is built from 15 residues. The CDR3 DNA follows: TGTGCCAGCAGAATGGGCGGACAGGGCGCTGCTGAAGCTTTCTTT. Encoded protein: CASRMGGQGAAEAFF.

V and J are TRBV27 and TRBJ2-7; 10 positions agree with TRBD2. CDR3 length equals 15 residues. V was clipped by 6 bases and J by 2 bases; unmatched bases: 7. Germline lookup yields CDR1 MNHEY and CDR2 SMNVEV (reference sequence). The CDR3 DNA sequence: TGTGCCAGCAGATCTAGCGGGAGTGGCCCCTACGAGCAGTACTTC. Protein sequence: CASRSSGSGPYEQYF.

The V gene is TRBV9, the J gene TRBJ1-2; D is uncertain. With 4 bases removed from V and 0 bases from J, the gap between germline ends came to 13 bases. Germline assignment: CDR1 SGDLS and CDR2 YYNGEE. This CDR3 is built from 15 residues. The CDR3 region has the DNA TGTGCCAGCAGCCCGAGGAGCGATCCTAACTATGGCTACACCTTC. Protein: CASSPRSDPNYGYTF. The variable domain in full, with the rest retrieved from reference TRBV9 and TRBJ1-2, is DSGVTQTPKHLITATGQRVTLRCSPRSGDLSVYWYQQSLDQGLQFLIQYYNGEERAKGNILERFSAQQFPDLHSELNLSSLELGDSALYFCASSPRSDPNYGYTFGSGTRLTVV.

The V call is TRBV6-4, the J call TRBJ1-5; D is possibly TRBD1 (5 bases). There are 13 residues in the CDR3. In germline, CDR1 is MRHNA, CDR2 SNTAGT. V was trimmed by 5 bases and J by 7 bases, leaving 12 bases between them. The CDR3 sequence: CASSPSGGQPQHF. In nucleotides, the CDR3 is TGTGCCAGCAGTCCGTCCGGGGGACAGCCCCAGCATTTT.

The rearrangement uses TRBV5-4 and TRBJ1-6; D might be TRBD1 (5 bases). V lost 5 bases and J lost 3, with 12 bases in between. The CDR3 is 15 residues long. Germline assignment: CDR1 SGHNT and CDR2 YYREEE (reference sequence). The CDR3 loop is CASRPSGIYNSPLHF. CDR3 coding DNA: TGTGCCAGCAGGCCCTCAGGGATCTATAATTCACCCCTCCACTTT. Filled out from reference TRBV5-4 and TRBJ1-6, the complete variable domain reads ETGVTQSPTHLIKTRGQQVTLRCSSQSGHNTVSWYQQALGQGPQFIFQYYREEENGRGNFPPRFSGLQFPNYSSELNVNALELDDSALYLCASRPSGIYNSPLHFGNGTRLTVT.

V and J are TRBV28 and TRBJ2-7; the D gene is possibly TRBD1 (5 bases). The CDR3 length is 12 residues. Germline V gives CDR1 MDHEN, CDR2 SYDVKM. Trimming shortened V by 7 bases and J by 5 bases, and 12 bases separated the two germline ends. In DNA, the CDR3 is TGTGCCAGCAAATCAGGGAACGACGAGCAGTACTTC. Its translation is CASKSGNDEQYF.

The chain employs TRBV6-5 and TRBJ1-4; D is unclear. Germline CDR1 is MNHEY and CDR2 is SVGAGI. The CDR3 sequence is 13 residues long. V was cut by 4 bases and J by 5 bases, with 8 bases left in between. The chain's CDR3 is CASSWALNEKLFF. The CDR3 DNA is TGTGCCAGCAGTTGGGCGCTGAATGAAAAACTGTTTTTT.

The chain combines TRBV5-1 with TRBJ2-1; 14 nucleotides match TRBD2. The CDR3 has 17 amino acids. The junction had 11 bases not matched to a gene; V was cut back by 3 bases and J by 9 bases. Germline V lookup: CDR1 SGHRS, CDR2 YFSETQ. The CDR3 DNA reads TGCGCCAGCAGCTGGACTAGCGGGAGGCAGTTTGCGGGTGAGCAGTTCTTC. It yields the protein CASSWTSGRQFAGEQFF. The full variable domain, its missing parts supplied by reference TRBV5-1 and TRBJ2-1, is KAGVTQTPRYLIKTRGQQVTLSCSPISGHRSVSWYQQTPGQGLQFLFEYFSETQRNKGNFPGRFSGRQFSNSRSEMNVSTLELGDSALYLCASSWTSGRQFAGEQFFGPGTRLTVL.

The rearrangement uses TRBV7-2 and TRBJ1-2; tentatively, D is TRBD1 (6 bases). V shed 1 base and J shed 4 bases, with 22 bases lying between them. The CDR3 is 18 amino acids. In germline, CDR1 is SGHTA, CDR2 FQGNSA. DNA for the CDR3: TGTGCCAGCAGCTTAGAGGGGCCGGACAGTTCTTGGTCCTATGGCTACACCTTC. This encodes CASSLEGPDSSWSYGYTF.

The V gene is TRBV30, the J gene TRBJ1-5; D not resolved. CDR3 length: 13 amino acids. Trimming took off 3 bases at V and 0 bases at J, with 6 bases between the two ends. Germline V CDR1 and CDR2: GTSNPN, SVGIG (reference sequence). CDR3 amino acids: CAWRRYSNQPQHF. The CDR3 nucleotides are TGTGCCTGGAGACGGTATAGCAATCAGCCCCAGCATTTT.

A few counts support this clone. The chain employs TRBV28 and TRBJ1-4; 9 bases agree with TRBD1. V shed 3 bases, J shed 8 bases, and the junction held 10 bases outside the gene matches. Germline V gene data show CDR1 as MDHEN and CDR2 as SYDVKM. The CDR3 extends over 16 amino acids. CDR3 residues: CASSFAGTGRLEKLFF. As DNA, the CDR3 is TGTGCCAGCAGTTTCGCCGGGACAGGGCGTTTAGAAAAACTGTTTTTT.

This clone was seen only a few times. This sequence joins TRBV19 and TRBJ1-2; 7 positions match TRBD1. The germline V gene has CDR1 LNHDA and CDR2 SQIVND (reference sequence). CDR3 length: 14 residues. With V trimmed by 5 bases and J by 3 bases, 6 bases remained unmatched. CDR3 DNA sequence: TGTGCCAGTAGTTCGACAGGGCGGCACTATGGCTACACCTTC. Translating it yields CASSSTGRHYGYTF.

To note about this clone: Other DNA sequences within the sample encode an identical CDR3. The chain recombines TRBV27 with TRBJ2-7, with 7 bases matching TRBD1. This CDR3 has 12 amino acids. With 5 bases clipped from V and 4 bases from J, the junction kept 2 bases outside the gene matches. The V gene's germline CDR1 is MNHEY and CDR2 SMNVEV (reference sequence). The CDR3 region is CASSLQGYEQYF. Here the CDR3 DNA reads TGTGCCAGCAGTCTACAGGGGTACGAGCAGTACTTC.

This clone was seen only once. The chain has TRBV5-1 and TRBJ1-2; 7 bases line up with TRBD1. CDR1 is SGHRS, CDR2 YFSETQ, per germline. The CDR3 consists of 16 residues. The J segment lost 4 bases and the V segment lost 2 bases, leaving 11 bases of the junction unmatched. The CDR3: CASSLNLQGRTYGYTF. The CDR3 coding sequence is TGCGCCAGCAGCTTAAATTTACAGGGGAGAACCTATGGCTACACCTTC. The entire variable domain, with the rest obtained from reference TRBV5-1 and TRBJ1-2, is as follows: KAGVTQTPRYLIKTRGQQVTLSCSPISGHRSVSWYQQTPGQGLQFLFEYFSETQRNKGNFPGRFSGRQFSNSRSEMNVSTLELGDSALYLCASSLNLQGRTYGYTFGSGTRLTVV.

This chain connects TRBV6-5 to TRBJ2-5; 10 bases are a match to TRBD1. The length of the CDR3 is 11 residues. The germline gives CDR1 MNHEY, CDR2 SVGAGI. Germline trimming cut 6 bases from V and 14 bases from J; bases unmatched to any gene: 6. The CDR3 DNA follows: TGTGCCAGCAGCACCGGGACAGGGGTTTACTTC. Protein: CASSTGTGVYF.

This clone was seen once. V gene TRBV7-9 combines with J gene TRBJ2-7; 8 bases fit TRBD1. V shed 5 bases, J shed 1 base, and the junction held 4 bases outside the gene matches. This CDR3 contains 14 residues. Germline V gives CDR1 SEHNR, CDR2 FQNEAQ (reference sequence). DNA for the CDR3: TGTGCCAGCAGCGCCCGGGACAGGTCCTACGAGCAGTACTTC. It yields the protein CASSARDRSYEQYF.

The chain combines TRBV2 with TRBJ2-2; D is undetermined. Per the germline V gene, CDR1 is SNHLY and CDR2 is FYNNEI. Trimming pared 4 bases from V and 0 bases from J, leaving 9 bases between. This CDR3 spans 15 amino acids. In nucleotides, the CDR3 is TGTGCCAGCAGTGTAGGCAGCGCGAACACCGGGGAGCTGTTTTTT. Translated, it gives CASSVGSANTGELFF.

The rearrangement joins TRBV30 to TRBJ2-1; 8 nucleotides match TRBD1. CDR3 length equals 13 residues. Trimming cost V 4 bases and J 4 bases; bases outside gene matches: 3. Germline lookup yields CDR1 GTSNPN and CDR2 SVGIG (reference sequence). The CDR3 coding sequence is TGTGCCTGGACTCGGGACAGGTACAATGAGCAGTTCTTC. Residues: CAWTRDRYNEQFF.

The rearrangement links TRBV18 to TRBJ2-5; maybe TRBD2 (6 bases). The CDR3 totals 14 residues. Trimming stripped 3 bases from V and 3 bases from J, with 11 bases between. Germline lookup yields CDR1 KGHSH and CDR2 LQKENI. The CDR3, as DNA: TGTGCCAGCTCACCGGGGGGATTCAAAGAGACCCAGTACTTC. Protein sequence: CASSPGGFKETQYF. The full variable domain, in which reference TRBV18 and TRBJ2-5 provide the parts outside the CDR3, is NAGVMQNPRHLVRRRGQEARLRCSPMKGHSHVYWYRQLPEEGLKFMVYLQKENIIDESGMPKERFSAEFPKEGPSILRIQQVVRGDSAAYFCASSPGGFKETQYFGPGTRLLVL.

The chain employs TRBV29-1 and TRBJ1-2, with a tentative D call TRBD1 (5 bases). V dropped 1 base and J dropped 4 bases, with 13 bases sitting between them. There are 14 residues in the CDR3. CDR1 is SQVTM and CDR2 is ANQGSEA in the germline V gene. The CDR3 DNA sequence: TGCAGCGTTGAAGGAGACACAGGTTCCTATGGCTACACCTTC. This codes for CSVEGDTGSYGYTF. Full variable domain (remainder filled in from reference TRBV29-1 and TRBJ1-2): SAVISQKPSRDICQRGTSLTIQCQVDSQVTMMFWYRQQPGQSLTLIATANQGSEATYESGFVIDKFPISRPNLTFSTLTVSNMSPEDSSIYLCSVEGDTGSYGYTFGSGTRLTVV.